The T cell receptor beta chain under discussion was sequenced for a study of T cells in Graves' hyperthyroidism and ophthalmopathy (dated by TCRdb to between 2018 and 2021). Looking at the study overall: Peripheral blood was sampled at the time of initial diagnosis, prior to any treatment. To identify distinguishing TCR V-J signatures, a discovery cohort of 95 to 100 patients was used, comprising 43 with Graves' ophthalmopathy and some 57 with stable Graves' hyperthyroidism. Prospective prediction of ophthalmopathy was tested in an independent validation cohort consisting of 18 hyperthyroidism patients and some 16 patients who later progressed to ophthalmopathy. For training and testing, the 100 or so patients in the discovery cohort were randomly divided in a 7:3 ratio. In addition, the study compared T-cell repertoires in thyroid tissue and in blood from a handful of Graves' hyperthyroidism patients. After blood sampling, hyperthyroidism patients were treated with methimazole at a starting dose of 30 mg daily, and ophthalmopathy patients were treated with high-dose intravenous methylprednisolone. According to the paper, TCR Vbeta CDR3 sequencing was carried out on about 140 peripheral blood samples, which came from approximately 41 ophthalmopathy, 75 or so hyperthyroidism and approximately 17 progressor patients.

This clonotype has a count of ten or more. Its target antigen remains unknown. Per-base quality was not reported, and no clone a single base away is much larger than it. The CDR3 runs 15 amino acids, cysteine and phenylalanine included. The retained sequence is limited to the CDR3, 45 bases, with the frame set at the first base. CDR1 and CDR2 were assigned from the germline V gene as MDHEN and SYDVKM. V was cut back by 1 base and J by 5 bases, leaving a gap of 15 bases between them. The hyperthyroidism patients were between 18 and 65 years old and newly diagnosed, with a disease duration of less than 2 months. Exclusion was applied to patients with uncontrolled infections, other autoimmune diseases, pregnancy or lactation. Diagnoses were established on the basis of clinical symptoms, serum thyroxine and TRAb, thyroid ultrasound, and orbital computed tomography. For progressor patients, blood was drawn at the first diagnosis of hyperthyroidism, before any ophthalmopathy symptoms had appeared. PBMCs were isolated from 10 ml of fresh peripheral blood by Ficoll-Paque density gradient centrifugation. Progressor patients were initially diagnosed with Graves' hyperthyroidism and developed ophthalmopathy during follow-up. Trizol reagent was used to extract total RNA, and RNA quality was then checked on an Agilent 2100 Bioanalyzer.

Paper-wide results and their limitations: Most expanded thyroid clonotypes (frequency above 0.001) were also detected in blood, suggesting blood repertoires may reflect thyroid immune responses. Sample size was not statistically predetermined, and blinding of investigators to group allocation was not performed. In validation, the model predicted progression to ophthalmopathy a median of roughly 6.1 months before onset, with 70% to 71% sensitivity and around 76% specificity. A 13 V-J signature model separated ophthalmopathy from stable hyperthyroidism, with approximately 86% sensitivity and just under 84% specificity in cross-validation and 80%/75% in testing.

Amplification of TCR beta CDR3 regions was carried out from RNA transcripts. The first round of RT-PCR for the TCR CDR3 was performed with the HTBI primer set and the Qiagen OneStep RT-PCR kit. Libraries were constructed in a second round of multiplex PCR, after which size selection and purification were performed. Paired-end sequencing of the libraries was performed with 100 bp reads on an Illumina HiSeq2000. As for how the authors treated the data: SOAPnuke was used to process the raw data, with reads discarded if the reads contained adapters or uncalled bases, had a mean Phred below 15, or lacked an exact constant-primer or identifier match. COPE v1.2.5 was used to merge the high-quality paired reads, and each unique nucleotide sequence was defined as a clonotype. MiTCR v1.1 was used to align clonotypes to the IMGT TRBV, TRBD and TRBJ reference segments. Only V-J combinations with frequency above 0.0001, covering about 99% of repertoires, were analysed. A TCS score was defined as the ratio between F50 (clonal expansion) and ExV (chaos), using BLOSUM62-based TCRdist between CDR3 peptides within each V-J. Welch's t-statistics and random forest reduced around 510 V-J features to about 12, which were used in a naive Bayes classifier (R e1071). TCRdb itself trimmed the public reads at Q25 with fastp, ran MiXCR and retained productive beta chains. All rows with the same CDR3 protein become a single entry with the most common DNA and genes. Clone size and V and J calls follow TCRdb, not the original study. The sample table contains approximately 360,000 distinct CDR3 sequences; only one count was recorded for around a sixth of them. The ten largest clones represent around a quarter of the sample.

The TCR was taken from a woman aged 18-35 years with Graves' hyperthyroidism that later progressed to Graves' ophthalmopathy. This receptor chain uses TRBV28 and TRBJ2-7; a tentative D match to TRBD2 spans 6 bases. The sample taken for sequencing was blood. The DNA sequence reads TGTGCCAGCAGTTTATCGGATAGCGGTGCGCACGAGCAGTACTTC. Its translation is CASSLSDSGAHEQYF.